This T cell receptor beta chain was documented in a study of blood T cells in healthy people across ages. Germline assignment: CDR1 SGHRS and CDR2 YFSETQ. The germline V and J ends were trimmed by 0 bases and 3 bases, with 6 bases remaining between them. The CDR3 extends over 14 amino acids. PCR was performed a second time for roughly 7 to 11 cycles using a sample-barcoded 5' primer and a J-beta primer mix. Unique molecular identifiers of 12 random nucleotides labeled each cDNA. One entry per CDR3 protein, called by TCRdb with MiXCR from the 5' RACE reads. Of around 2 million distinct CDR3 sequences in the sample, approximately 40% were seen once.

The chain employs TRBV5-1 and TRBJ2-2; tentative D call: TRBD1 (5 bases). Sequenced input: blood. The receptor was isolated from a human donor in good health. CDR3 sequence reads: CASSLEGYTGELFF. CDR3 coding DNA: TGCGCCAGCAGCTTGGAGGGGTACACCGGGGAGCTGTTTTTT.